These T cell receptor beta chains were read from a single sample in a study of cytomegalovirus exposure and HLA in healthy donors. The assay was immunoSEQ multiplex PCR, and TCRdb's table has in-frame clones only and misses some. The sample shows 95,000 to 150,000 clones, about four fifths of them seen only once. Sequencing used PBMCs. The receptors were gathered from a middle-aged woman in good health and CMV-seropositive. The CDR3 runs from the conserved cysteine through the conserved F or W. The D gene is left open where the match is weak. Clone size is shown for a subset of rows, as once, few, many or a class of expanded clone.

TGTGCCAGCAGCTTAGAGCCGGGGGCCTACGAGCAGTACTTC,CASSLEPGAYEQYF,NA,TRBV7-2,NA,TRBJ2-7
TGTGCCAGCAGCTTAGATAGGGGGCTGGACACTGAAGCTTTCTTT,CASSLDRGLDTEAFF,TRBD1,TRBV7-9,NA,TRBJ1-1
TGTGCCAGCAGTGGCCAAGCGGGAGAGGGCACAGATACGCAGTATTTT,CASSGQAGEGTDTQYF,TRBD2,TRBV6-1,NA,TRBJ2-3
TGTGCCAGTAGTCTCATAGCGGGGGTGAGCACAGATACGCAGTATTTT,CASSLIAGVSTDTQYF,TRBD2,TRBV19,NA,TRBJ2-3
TGCGCCAGCAGCTTGTCCGGTATTCAAGAGACCCAGTACTTC,CASSLSGIQETQYF,NA,TRBV5-1,NA,TRBJ2-5
TGTGCCTGGAGTGACGGGGAGACCCAGTACTTC,CAWSDGETQYF,NA,TRBV30,NA,TRBJ2-5
TGTGCCTGGAGTGTACAGGGTTCATCCCTCCACTTT,CAWSVQGSSLHF,NA,TRBV30,NA,TRBJ1-6
TGTGCCAGCAGTCCCAAAAACACTGAAGCTTTCTTT,CASSPKNTEAFF,NA,TRBV6-5,NA,TRBJ1-1
TGTGCCAGCTGGCGACGACAGGGGATGGGAACTGAAGCTTTCTTT,CASWRRQGMGTEAFF,TRBD1,TRBV28,few,TRBJ1-1
TGTGCCAGCAGCTTAGTAACAGATTCAAACAATGAGCAGTTCTTC,CASSLVTDSNNEQFF,NA,TRBV7-6,NA,TRBJ2-1
TGCGCCAGCAGCCAAGACACCGGTTCCTCTACCCAGTACTTC,CASSQDTGSSTQYF,NA,TRBV4-3,NA,TRBJ2-5
TGTGCCAGCAGCTTAACTGTGGGAGGCGACGAGCAGTACTTC,CASSLTVGGDEQYF,NA,TRBV11-3,NA,TRBJ2-7
TGTGCCAGCAGCTGGAGTAGCGGGAGCCCTGAGCAGTTCTTC,CASSWSSGSPEQFF,TRBD2,TRBV11-3,NA,TRBJ2-1
TGTGCCAGCAGTTTTTACAAAAATCAGCCCCAGCATTTT,CASSFYKNQPQHF,NA,TRBV27,NA,TRBJ1-5
TGTGCCAGCAGCGACGACTTTGCGAACACCGGGGAGCTGTTTTTT,CASSDDFANTGELFF,NA,TRBV9,NA,TRBJ2-2
TGTGCCAGCAGTCGGAGACTAGCGGGAGGCTACGAGCAGTACTTC,CASSRRLAGGYEQYF,TRBD2,TRBV27,NA,TRBJ2-7
TGTGCCAGCAGTTTATCTCGGGACAGGGAATCTTATGGCTACACCTTC,CASSLSRDRESYGYTF,TRBD1,TRBV27,NA,TRBJ1-2
TGTGCCAGCAGCAAATGGGGCAGTATCAACACTGAAGCTTTCTTT,CASSKWGSINTEAFF,NA,TRBV21-1,NA,TRBJ1-1
TGCGCCAGCAGCCTCTCCTTTAGCGGGAGAAGCACAGATACGCAGTATTTT,CASSLSFSGRSTDTQYF,TRBD2,TRBV5-1,NA,TRBJ2-3
TGTGCCAGCAGCTCCCTCCTCGGGTCTCTTGGGGCAGATCGAGGCTACACCTTC,CASSSLLGSLGADRGYTF,NA,TRBV13,once,TRBJ1-2
TGTGCCTGGAGTGGCCCCGGGACAGAGGTCACCTACGAGCAGTACTTC,CAWSGPGTEVTYEQYF,TRBD1,TRBV30,NA,TRBJ2-7
TGTGCCAGCAGCTTAGTGCGTAGCGGGGCCCTGGAGCAGTACTTC,CASSLVRSGALEQYF,TRBD2,TRBV7-9,NA,TRBJ2-7
TGTGCCAGCAGCTTCGTCGCACAGAACACTGAAGCTTTCTTT,CASSFVAQNTEAFF,NA,TRBV5-4,NA,TRBJ1-1
TGTGCCAGCAGCGCGACCGGCGGGACTAGCGGGAGGGCCCACGAGCAGTACTTC,CASSATGGTSGRAHEQYF,TRBD2,TRBV9,NA,TRBJ2-7
TGCGCCAGCAGGGGGGGAACTAGCGGGATTTCGGGTGAGCAGTTCTTC,CASRGGTSGISGEQFF,TRBD2,TRBV10-2,once,TRBJ2-1
TGCGCCAGCAGCCAATCATTGACAGGGTTTCAGTATTTT,CASSQSLTGFQYF,TRBD1,TRBV4-3,NA,TRBJ2-3
TGTGCCAGCAGCAGCGTGAACACTGAGGCTTTCTTT,CASSSVNTEAFF,NA,TRBV7-9,NA,TRBJ1-1
TGTGCCAGCGAGCCGAGGACAGGAGCCTACGAGCAGTACTTC,CASEPRTGAYEQYF,TRBD1,TRBV5-8,NA,TRBJ2-7
TGTGCCAGCAGTGAAGGGACAGGGGGCGGTTACGAGCAGTACTTC,CASSEGTGGGYEQYF,TRBD1,TRBV6-1,NA,TRBJ2-7
TGTGCCAGCAGCTTGGACGGACTAGCGGGGCCCCACTACGAGCAGTACTTC,CASSLDGLAGPHYEQYF,TRBD2,TRBV5-6,once,TRBJ2-7
TGCAGCGTTAGAACCCGGGACAGTGGCTTAAGGACTGAAGCTTTCTTT,CSVRTRDSGLRTEAFF,TRBD1,TRBV29-1,few,TRBJ1-1
TGTGCCAGCAGTGCGAACTATGGCTACACCTTC,CASSANYGYTF,NA,TRBV2,NA,TRBJ1-2
TGTGCCAGCAGCCACGGGACTAGCGGAAACACCGGGGAGCTGTTTTTT,CASSHGTSGNTGELFF,TRBD2,TRBV11-2,NA,TRBJ2-2
TGTGCCAGCAGTTTCGTGACAGGTCCGAGGGACACCGGGGAGCTGTTTTTT,CASSFVTGPRDTGELFF,NA,TRBV27,NA,TRBJ2-2
TGCAGCGTTAAGGGGGCAGGAGGAAACACCATATATTTT,CSVKGAGGNTIYF,TRBD1,TRBV29-1,NA,TRBJ1-3
TGTGCCAGCTCACCACGTGCCCTAGCGGGGGGCAATGAGCAGTTCTTC,CASSPRALAGGNEQFF,TRBD2,TRBV18,once,TRBJ2-1
TGTGCCAGCAGCTTCGGGACAGCTAACTATGGCTACACCTTC,CASSFGTANYGYTF,TRBD1,TRBV11-2,NA,TRBJ1-2
TGTGCCAGCAGGGGTATCAGCGGGAGGGCCAATGAGCAGTTCTTC,CASRGISGRANEQFF,TRBD2,TRBV11-2,NA,TRBJ2-1
TGCGCCAGCACCCAAGGGACATCTGAGAGGGCTTTCTTT,CASTQGTSERAFF,NA,TRBV5-1,NA,TRBJ1-1
TGTGCCAGCAGCGGAGGGACAGGGGGGCAGCCCCAGCATTTT,CASSGGTGGQPQHF,TRBD1,TRBV11-2,NA,TRBJ1-5
TGTGCCAGCAGACGACCGGGACTACAAACCGGGGAGCTGTTTTTT,CASRRPGLQTGELFF,TRBD2,TRBV11-2,NA,TRBJ2-2
TGCGCCAGCAGCTTGGTTCTAGCGGGAGGTGGGAATGAGCAGTTCTTC,CASSLVLAGGGNEQFF,TRBD2,TRBV5-1,NA,TRBJ2-1
TGTGCCAGCAGCGGAACAGGGAGGGAGTTTTACGAGCAGTACTTC,CASSGTGREFYEQYF,NA,TRBV13,NA,TRBJ2-7
TGTGCCAGCAGGAAGACTAGCGGGAGGTACGAGCAGTACTTC,CASRKTSGRYEQYF,TRBD2,TRBV2,once,TRBJ2-7
TGTGCCAGCAGCCAAACCGCCTTCGGGGAGCAGTTCTTC,CASSQTAFGEQFF,NA,TRBV14,NA,TRBJ2-1
TGTGCCAGCAGTTACGGACAGGATTACAATGAGCAGTTCTTC,CASSYGQDYNEQFF,TRBD1,TRBV6-5,NA,TRBJ2-1
TGTGCCAGCAGCCAGGGGGCATACAATGAGCAGTTCTTC,CASSQGAYNEQFF,TRBD1,TRBV2,NA,TRBJ2-1
TGTGCCACCAGCAGACCACGTCGCGGATCCTATGGCTACACCTTC,CATSRPRRGSYGYTF,NA,TRBV15,NA,TRBJ1-2
TGTGCCAGCAGCTCAGCGGGACTAGCGGGAGGGCCGCGGAATGAGCAGTTCTTC,CASSSAGLAGGPRNEQFF,TRBD2,TRBV5-4,NA,TRBJ2-1
TGTGCTAGTGGCTTGGGACTAGCGGGTAGCACAGATACGCAGTATTTT,CASGLGLAGSTDTQYF,TRBD2,TRBV12-5,once,TRBJ2-3
TGTGCCAGCAGCTTGGGGGGCGGAGCCCTCTACAATGAGCAGTTCTTC,CASSLGGGALYNEQFF,NA,TRBV5-6,NA,TRBJ2-1
TGTGCCAGCACCGGACACAATAGCAATCAGCCCCAGCATTTT,CASTGHNSNQPQHF,NA,TRBV6-6,NA,TRBJ1-5